Listed below are T cell receptor beta chains from one sample, sequenced in a study of PD-1 blockade in classical Hodgkin lymphoma. Sequencing was performed with immunoSEQ multiplex PCR; in TCRdb, only in-frame clones are kept and a portion is missing. The data contain around 8,600 clones, about 80% of them singletons. Sample: CD4+ T cells from blood, taken at baseline. These receptors all stem from a human donor with classical Hodgkin lymphoma. The CDR3 runs from the conserved cysteine through the conserved F or W. D genes are given only for firm matches. Clone size is shown for a subset of rows, as once, few, many or a class of expanded clone.

D,size,J,V,CDR3,DNA
NA,NA,TRBJ1-2,TRBV5-1,CASSIAGPGQGYTF,TGCGCCAGCAGCATCGCGGGCCCGGGTCAGGGCTACACCTTC
NA,NA,TRBJ2-3,TRBV27,CASSWQDSTDTQYF,TGTGCCAGCAGTTGGCAGGATAGCACAGATACGCAGTATTTT
TRBD1,NA,TRBJ2-7,TRBV30,CAWSLGQTYEQYF,TGTGCCTGGAGTTTGGGACAGACCTACGAGCAGTACTTC
NA,NA,TRBJ2-5,TRBV10-3,CAIRNEGQETQYF,TGTGCCATCAGGAATGAGGGCCAAGAGACCCAGTACTTC
NA,NA,TRBJ1-1,TRBV5-1,CASRIRSVNTEAFF,TGCGCCAGCAGAATCAGGAGCGTGAACACTGAAGCTTTCTTT
NA,NA,TRBJ2-2,TRBV5-3,CARSNPGSGELFF,TGTGCCAGAAGTAATCCAGGTTCCGGGGAGCTGTTTTTT
NA,NA,TRBJ2-1,TRBV11-3,CASSLVANEQFF,TGTGCCAGCAGCTTAGTTGCTAATGAGCAGTTCTTC
NA,NA,TRBJ2-1,TRBV27,CASAYNGDTTFHEQFF,TGTGCCAGCGCCTACAACGGGGACACGACTTTCCATGAGCAGTTCTTC
TRBD2,NA,TRBJ2-7,TRBV7-8,CASSSSIPGLAGDEQYF,TGTGCCAGCAGCTCGTCCATCCCGGGACTAGCGGGAGACGAGCAGTACTTC
TRBD2,NA,TRBJ2-1,TRBV29-1,CSAGSPAGTYNEQFF,TGCAGCGCTGGAAGTCCAGCGGGGACTTACAATGAGCAGTTCTTC
TRBD1,NA,TRBJ2-2,TRBV5-1,CASSSKMTGNLAGELFF,TGCGCCAGCAGCTCGAAAATGACAGGGAACCTGGCCGGGGAGCTGTTTTTT
NA,NA,TRBJ2-2,TRBV1,CTSSQSDGGDNTGELFF,TGCACCAGCAGCCAAAGTGATGGGGGGGATAACACCGGGGAGCTGTTTTTT
NA,NA,TRBJ1-1,TRBV7-9,CASSSRVDAEAFF,TGTGCCAGCAGCTCAAGGGTTGACGCTGAAGCTTTCTTT
NA,NA,TRBJ1-5,TRBV18,CASSPDLDQPQHF,TGTGCCAGCTCACCCGATCTGGATCAGCCCCAGCATTTT
NA,NA,TRBJ2-2,TRBV4-2,CASSPFGWDTSQSNTGELFF,TGTGCCAGCAGCCCTTTCGGGTGGGACACAAGCCAATCTAACACCGGGGAGCTGTTTTTT
NA,once,TRBJ2-7,TRBV29-1,CSVEEGTYEQYF,TGCAGCGTTGAAGAGGGCACCTACGAGCAGTACTTC
NA,NA,TRBJ2-5,TRBV5-5,CASSRSRGWETQYF,TGTGCCAGCAGCCGCTCGCGGGGCTGGGAGACCCAGTACTTC
TRBD1,NA,TRBJ1-1,TRBV5-1,CASSDTGGITEAFF,TGCGCCAGCTCGGACACAGGGGGCATCACTGAAGCTTTCTTT
NA,NA,TRBJ1-3,TRBV19,CASCFNSGNTIYF,TGTGCCAGCTGCTTCAACTCTGGAAACACCATATATTTT
TRBD1,NA,TRBJ2-3,TRBV25-1,CASGRQGADTQYF,TGTGCCAGCGGCAGACAGGGCGCAGATACGCAGTATTTT
NA,once,TRBJ1-1,TRBV9,CASSVVPEGQGGTEAFF,TGTGCCAGCAGCGTAGTGCCCGAGGGGCAGGGAGGCACTGAAGCTTTCTTT
NA,NA,TRBJ1-2,TRBV28,CASSLPVGYGYTF,TGTGCCAGCAGTTTACCAGTGGGCTATGGCTACACCTTC
NA,NA,TRBJ2-5,TRBV5-1,CASSLLVGGQETQYF,TGCGCCAGCAGCCTTTTAGTGGGAGGACAAGAGACCCAGTACTTC
NA,NA,TRBJ2-6,TRBV19,CASRDRWGIGANVLTF,TGTGCCAGTAGGGATCGGTGGGGAATTGGGGCCAACGTCCTGACTTTC
NA,NA,TRBJ2-7,TRBV14,CASSQVAEQYF,TGTGCCAGCAGCCAAGTAGCCGAGCAGTACTTC
TRBD2,NA,TRBJ2-1,TRBV5-4,CASTPSGYNEQFF,TGTGCCAGCACCCCTAGCGGTTACAATGAGCAGTTCTTC
NA,NA,TRBJ2-7,TRBV19,CASSPRDNRFEQYF,TGTGCCAGTAGTCCTCGGGACAACCGTTTCGAGCAGTACTTC
NA,NA,TRBJ2-5,TRBV11-3,CASSLSGTAKETQYF,TGTGCCAGCAGCCTATCCGGGACGGCCAAAGAGACCCAGTACTTC
TRBD1,once,TRBJ2-6,TRBV7-9,CASSSRGQLYGANVLTF,TGTGCCAGCAGCAGCAGGGGACAGTTATATGGGGCCAACGTCCTGACTTTC
NA,NA,TRBJ2-7,TRBV5-1,CASSLASSHIYEQYF,TGCGCCAGCAGCTTGGCTAGCAGCCACATCTACGAGCAGTACTTC
TRBD2,NA,TRBJ2-3,TRBV6-5,CASRFSGRSDTQYF,TGTGCCAGCAGGTTTAGCGGGAGGTCGGATACGCAGTATTTT
TRBD2,few,TRBJ2-3,TRBV6-1,CASKLAEATDTQYF,TGTGCCAGCAAACTAGCGGAAGCGACAGATACGCAGTATTTT
NA,NA,TRBJ2-3,TRBV29-1,CSVQFADTQYF,TGCAGCGTACAGTTCGCAGATACGCAGTATTTT
NA,NA,TRBJ2-3,TRBV10-2,CASRERLTDTQYF,TGCGCCAGCCGGGAGCGACTCACAGATACGCAGTATTTT
TRBD1,once,TRBJ2-3,TRBV19,CASRDRGTDTQYF,TGTGCCAGCCGGGACAGGGGCACAGATACGCAGTATTTT
TRBD1,NA,TRBJ2-7,TRBV5-4,CASSFPGQGSYEQYF,TGTGCCAGCAGCTTCCCGGGACAGGGCTCCTACGAGCAGTACTTC
NA,NA,TRBJ2-5,TRBV5-4,CASSATGAQYF,TGTGCCAGCAGCGCAACGGGGGCCCAGTACTTC
NA,NA,TRBJ2-2,TRBV7-2,CASSLVEPGELFF,TGTGCCAGCAGCTTAGTGGAGCCCGGGGAGCTGTTTTTT